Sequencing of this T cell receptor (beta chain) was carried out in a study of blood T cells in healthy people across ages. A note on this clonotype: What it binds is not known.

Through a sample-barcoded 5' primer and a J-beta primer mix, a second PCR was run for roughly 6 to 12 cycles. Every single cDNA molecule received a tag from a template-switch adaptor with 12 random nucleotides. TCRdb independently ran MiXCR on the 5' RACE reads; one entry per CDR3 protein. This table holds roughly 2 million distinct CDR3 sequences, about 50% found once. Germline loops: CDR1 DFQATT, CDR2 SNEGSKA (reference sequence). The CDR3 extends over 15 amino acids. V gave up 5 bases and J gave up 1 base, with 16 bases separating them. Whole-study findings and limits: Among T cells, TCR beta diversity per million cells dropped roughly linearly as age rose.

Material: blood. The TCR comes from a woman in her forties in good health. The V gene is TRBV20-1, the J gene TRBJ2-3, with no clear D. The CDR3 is CSALEPQARTDTQYF. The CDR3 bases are TGCAGTGCTTTAGAGCCCCAAGCGCGCACAGATACGCAGTATTTT.